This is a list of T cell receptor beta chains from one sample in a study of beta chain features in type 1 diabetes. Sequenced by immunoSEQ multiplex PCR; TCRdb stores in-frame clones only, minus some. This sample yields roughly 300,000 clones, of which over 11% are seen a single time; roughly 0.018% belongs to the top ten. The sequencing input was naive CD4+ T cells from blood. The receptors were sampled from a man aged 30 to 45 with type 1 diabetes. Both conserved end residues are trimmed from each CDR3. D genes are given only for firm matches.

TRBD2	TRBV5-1	ASSLFERERGEQY
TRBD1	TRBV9	ASSSGQGPYGYT
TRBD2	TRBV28	ASSPSGSRYEQY
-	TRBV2	ASSEQNYGYT
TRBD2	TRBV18	ASSPPGTSVYEQY
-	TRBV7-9	ASSPRHRGEIHEQY
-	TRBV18	ASSPQARGSEAF
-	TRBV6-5	ASSYGPGDQYEQY
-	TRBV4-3	ASSRAIRETQY
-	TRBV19	ASSTAGLSYNEQF
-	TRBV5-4	ASSPDFWDTQY
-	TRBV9	ASSVDYSPYEQY
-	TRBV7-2	ASSLDGGTSYNEQF
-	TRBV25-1	ASSEYQWSTDTQY
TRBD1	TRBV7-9	ASSSTGGSYNQPQH
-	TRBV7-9	ASSFTASNYGYT
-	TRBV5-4	ASSLGSGTYNEQF
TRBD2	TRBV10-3	AIGASGKEYYEQY
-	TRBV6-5	ASTSVAPQETQY
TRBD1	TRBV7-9	ASSITTGGRDIQY
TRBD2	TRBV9	ASSPGGSYEQY
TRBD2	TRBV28	ATVSGDSAVEQY
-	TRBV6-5	ASSLSFQSSTDTQY
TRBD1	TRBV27	ASSSRDRVREKLF
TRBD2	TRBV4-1	ASSQASGRDNEQF
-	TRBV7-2	ASSSTGTNYGYT
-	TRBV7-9	ASSSLAANTGELF
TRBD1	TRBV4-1	ASSRQGTGGCSNQPQH
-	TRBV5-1	ASTHGENTEAF
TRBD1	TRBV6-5	ASSKGQGISYEQY
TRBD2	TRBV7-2	ASSRNPTSGRWADTQY
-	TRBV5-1	ASSPGQILPSDTQY
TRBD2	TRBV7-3	ASSLPSGANNEQF
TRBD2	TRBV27	ASSLFSGSGYEQY